This record covers a single TCR beta chain. Per the original methods: Estimation of nucleated cell counts was performed using reference gene primer amplification. Clones were sequenced by immunoSEQ multiplex PCR, and TCRdb holds only the in-frame ones, with some missing. V, J and clone size are taken as reported in that table, and D and trimming were inferred from the DNA itself. The data show 140,000 or so clones, with roughly nine tenths seen just once and roughly 2.5% held by the top ten. These data originate in a study of blood T cell repertoires in COVID-19. At the level of the study: Material from acute and convalescent COVID-19 was sourced from the United States, Italy and Spain.

A Seattle source enrolled patients during active infection and followed them longitudinally. The receptor comes from a human donor with COVID-19, enrolled during active disease. The donor label of this sample is uncertain. The sequenced sample consisted of peripheral blood.

CDR3 residues: CASSQDPSGSHNEQFF. The CDR3 DNA reads as TGTGCCAGCAGCCAAGACCCTAGCGGGAGTCACAATGAGCAGTTCTTC. The rearrangement uses TRBV3-1 (or the pseudogene TRBV3-2) and TRBJ2-1; 10 bases are shared with TRBD2. The CDR3 spans 16 residues. Germline assignment: CDR1 LGHDT and CDR2 YNNKEL (reference sequence). Losses at the gene ends were 0 bases for V and 5 bases for J; bases not matched to a gene: 4.